This TCR beta chain was recorded in a study of shared clonotypes between healthy human individuals. Overall study findings and caveats: Generation probability values for non-shared clonotypes were lower than those for clonotypes shared by all four donors.

V lost 5 bases, J lost 3 bases, and 8 bases lay in between. The germline CDR1 and CDR2 sequences are MNHNY and SVGAGI (reference sequence). The length of the CDR3 is 12 residues. Partitioning of CD4+ cells yielded a CD45RA+ naive subset and a CD45RA-negative memory subset. In regard to this clone: Its antigen is as yet unknown.

The protocol was immunoSEQ multiplex PCR, while the TCRdb copy is restricted to in-frame clones and leaves out a portion. In the table there are over 1.5 million clones, approximately 98% of which are singletons. The clonotype comes from a man in his thirties or forties in good health. V gene TRBV6-6 combines with J gene TRBJ2-7; no firm D call. The material sequenced was naive CD4+ T cells sorted from blood. Subset: CD45RA+ positively selected. CDR3 residues: CASSRMVYEQYF. The CDR3 coding sequence is TGTGCCAGCAGTCGCATGGTCTACGAGCAGTACTTC.